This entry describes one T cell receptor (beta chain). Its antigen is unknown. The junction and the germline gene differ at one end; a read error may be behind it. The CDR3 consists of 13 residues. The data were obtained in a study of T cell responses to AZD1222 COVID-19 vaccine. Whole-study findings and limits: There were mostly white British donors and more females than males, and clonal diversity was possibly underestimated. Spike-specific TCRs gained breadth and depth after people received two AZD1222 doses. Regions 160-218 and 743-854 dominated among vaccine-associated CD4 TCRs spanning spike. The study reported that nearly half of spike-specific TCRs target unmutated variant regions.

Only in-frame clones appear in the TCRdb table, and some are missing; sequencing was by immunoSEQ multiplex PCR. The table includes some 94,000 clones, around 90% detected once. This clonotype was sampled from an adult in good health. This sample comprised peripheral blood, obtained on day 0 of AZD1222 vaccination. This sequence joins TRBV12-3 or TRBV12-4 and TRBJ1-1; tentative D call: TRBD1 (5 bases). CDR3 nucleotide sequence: TGTGCCAGCAGCTTAGCCGGGGCTACTGAAGCTTTCTTT. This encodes CASSLAGATEAFF.